The 25 T cell receptor beta chains below come from one sample, sequenced in a study of T cells in Graves' hyperthyroidism and ophthalmopathy (dated by TCRdb to the late 2010s). The library relied on multiplex PCR. The data were produced on an Illumina HiSeq 2000. The TCR beta CDR3 regions were amplified from RNA transcripts. For the first round of RT-PCR on the TCR CDR3, the HTBI primer set was used together with the Qiagen OneStep RT-PCR kit. The raw public reads went through TCRdb reprocessing: fastp at Q25, MiXCR clone calling, in-frame beta chains kept. Rows matching on CDR3 protein sequence are summarized as one entry with the most common DNA and genes. Within this sample are around 800,000 distinct CDR3 sequences, with about two fifths of them counted one time only. In total, the top ten clones hold 8% to 9% of the sample. Sequencing was done on a sample of blood. These receptors originate from a man aged 18 to 35 with Graves' hyperthyroidism.

This clonotype was detected many times. V gene TRBV19 combines with J gene TRBJ1-5; D ambiguous. CDR3 length: 13 residues. The ends were cut back, 10 bases at V and 0 bases at J, with 10 bases in the middle. Germline V gene sequence: CDR1 LNHDA, CDR2 SQIVND (reference sequence). The CDR3 sequence: CATGRYSNQPQHF. The CDR3 DNA sequence: TGTGCCACCGGACGGTATAGCAATCAGCCCCAGCATTTT.

The chain uses TRBV20-1 and TRBJ1-1; 8 bases are shared with TRBD1. V shed 6 bases, J shed 4 bases, and the junction held 4 bases outside the gene matches. CDR3 length: 12 amino acids. Germline assignment: CDR1 DFQATT and CDR2 SNEGSKA (reference sequence). For the CDR3, the DNA is TGCAGTGCGGGCAGGGGGCTCACTGAAGCTTTCTTT. Amino acid sequence: CSAGRGLTEAFF.

The chain has TRBV7-9 and TRBJ2-2; TRBD1 agrees at 9 bases. The CDR3 covers 14 residues. V was clipped by 6 bases and J by 7 bases; unmatched bases: 6. The germline V gene has CDR1 SEHNR and CDR2 FQNEAQ (reference sequence). For the CDR3, the DNA is TGTGCCAGCAGTGAGGGACAGGGAGTCGGGGAGCTGTTTTTT. It yields the protein CASSEGQGVGELFF.

A note on this clonotype: A read error is possible here, since a much larger clone lies one base away. This chain connects TRBV2 to TRBJ1-5; D gene unclear. Germline V gene lookup returns CDR1 SNHLY and CDR2 FYNNEI. CDR3 length equals 14 residues. In nucleotides, the CDR3 is TGTGTCAGCAGTTTCAACTGGGCGGAGCAGCCCCAGCATTTT. Amino acid sequence: CVSSFNWAEQPQHF.

The chain carries TRBV6-5 and TRBJ2-5; TRBD1 matches at 9 bases. The J segment lost 5 bases and the V segment lost 6 bases, leaving 7 bases of the junction unmatched. CDR3 size: 14 residues. Germline V lookup: CDR1 MNHEY, CDR2 SVGAGI. CDR3 amino acids: CASRAGQGFETQYF. CDR3 sequence (DNA): TGTGCCAGCAGAGCGGGACAGGGATTCGAGACCCAGTACTTC.

This clonotype was observed many times. The rearrangement joins TRBV20-1 to TRBJ2-7; no clear D. The CDR3 consists of 13 residues. V shed 5 bases and J shed 0 bases, with 11 bases lying between them. From germline, CDR1 is DFQATT and CDR2 SNEGSKA (reference sequence). Written as DNA, the CDR3 is TGCAGTGCTTCCGGGCTCCACTCCTACGAGCAGTACTTC. It translates to CSASGLHSYEQYF.

A word on this clonotype: Being one base from a much bigger clone, this may be a read error. This rearrangement joins TRBV5-6 to TRBJ2-5; 9 bases are shared with TRBD2. Germline V gene sequence: CDR1 SGHDT, CDR2 YYEEEE. The CDR3 is 16 amino acids. The CDR3: CASGHSDAGGRETQYF. In DNA, the CDR3 is TGCGCCAGCGGCCATTCGGACGCGGGGGGGCGAGAGACCCAGTACTTC.

The sample holds a few counts of this clonotype. This chain connects TRBV7-9 to TRBJ2-5; 8 bases fit TRBD1. This CDR3 contains 16 residues. Germline trimming cut 2 bases from V and 5 bases from J; bases unmatched to any gene: 10. CDR1 is SEHNR and CDR2 is FQNEAQ in the germline V gene (reference sequence). The DNA of the CDR3 is TGTGCCAGCAGCTTAAGAGGGACAGGAGAGCAGGAGACCCAGTACTTC. Its translation: CASSLRGTGEQETQYF.

This clonotype appeared a few times. This chain joins TRBV7-2 and TRBJ2-2; 7 nucleotides match TRBD2. The ends lost 5 bases at V and 0 bases at J; junction bases unmatched: 6. The CDR3 runs 16 residues. The germline V gene has CDR1 SGHTA and CDR2 FQGNSA. In DNA form, the CDR3 reads TGTGCCAGCAGCCCCGTCCGGGGGGCGAACACCGGGGAGCTGTTTTTT. It encodes CASSPVRGANTGELFF.

The V and J genes are TRBV5-1 and TRBJ2-5; no definite D call. CDR1 SGHRS and CDR2 YFSETQ come from the germline V gene. This CDR3 contains 12 residues. V was shortened by 4 bases and J by 2 bases, with 6 bases between the two germline ends. CDR3 DNA sequence: TGCGCCAGCAGCGAGAATCAAGAGACCCAGTACTTC. Encoded protein: CASSENQETQYF.

Only a few counts were recorded for this clonotype. The chain couples TRBV7-9 to TRBJ1-5; D unresolved. This CDR3 contains 18 residues. The germline V gene has CDR1 SEHNR and CDR2 FQNEAQ (reference sequence). Trimming pared 1 base from V and 0 bases from J, leaving 16 bases between. Written as DNA, the CDR3 is TGTGCCAGCAGCTTAGGGGTTCATCAGACTTATAGCAATCAGCCCCAGCATTTT. Protein sequence: CASSLGVHQTYSNQPQHF.

DNA for the CDR3: TGTGCCAGCAGCTATGGGGGCATTACGAACACTGAAGCTTTCTTT. Its translation is CASSYGGITNTEAFF. The gene calls are TRBV5-5 and TRBJ1-1; D is perhaps TRBD1 (6 bases). The CDR3 is 15 residues long. Trimming stripped 3 bases from V and 1 base from J, with 13 bases between. Per the germline V gene, CDR1 is SGHKS and CDR2 is YYEKEE (reference sequence). Together with reference TRBV5-5 and TRBJ1-1, the CDR3 gives the full variable domain: DAGVTQSPTHLIKTRGQQVTLRCSPISGHKSVSWYQQVLGQGPQFIFQYYEKEERGRGNFPDRFSARQFPNYSSELNVNALLLGDSALYLCASSYGGITNTEAFFGQGTRLTVV.

This clonotype was counted ten times or more. CDR3 residues: CASKGGYEQYF. DNA for the CDR3: TGTGCCAGCAAGGGGGGCTACGAGCAGTACTTC. V gene TRBV2 combines with J gene TRBJ2-7; either TRBD1 or TRBD2 may supply D (6 bases each). Trimming pared 7 bases from V and 3 bases from J, leaving 7 bases between. Germline-derived CDR1 and CDR2 are SNHLY and FYNNEI. The CDR3 contains 11 residues.

This chain joins TRBV6-1 and TRBJ1-2; D uncertain. Germline V CDR1 and CDR2: MNHNS, SASEGT. The CDR3 length is 14 residues. Between the trimmed V and J ends, which lost 5 bases and 7 bases, there was a span of 17 bases. CDR3 sequence (DNA): TGTGCCAGCAGTCCCTGGACGTCTAGCGGTGGCTACACCTTC. Protein sequence: CASSPWTSSGGYTF.

Of note for this clonotype: A much larger clone differs by one base, so this may be a read error. The genes are TRBV10-3 and TRBJ2-7; unclear D gene. The CDR3 has 11 residues. Germline V gene data show CDR1 as ENHRY and CDR2 as SYGVKD. CDR3 loop: CAISETDEQCF. Written as DNA, the CDR3 is TGTGCCATCAGTGAGACCGACGAGCAGTGCTTC.

This clonotype has more than one count but fewer than ten. Its ends do not fully match the called genes, so a read error is possible. V is TRBV10-3 and J is TRBJ1-5; D is uncertain. CDR3 length equals 15 residues. Germline CDR1 is ENHRY and CDR2 is SYGVKD. The CDR3 bases are TGTGCCAGCAGTCCTCCGTTCCATGGCAATCAGCCCCAGCATTTT. It yields the protein CASSPPFHGNQPQHF.

The CDR3 DNA sequence: TGCGCCAGCAAACAGGGGAGATATGTGCAAACTGAAGCTTTCTTT. Translating it yields CASKQGRYVQTEAFF. The chain couples TRBV10-2 to TRBJ1-1; 7 nucleotides match TRBD1. Germline V CDR1 and CDR2: WSHSY, SAAADI. Trimming at V came to 7 bases and at J to 5 bases, leaving 13 bases not matched to a gene. The CDR3 extends over 15 amino acids.

This clonotype was seen more than once but under ten times. The rearrangement joins TRBV12-3 or TRBV12-4 to TRBJ1-2; D unclear. V was cut by 6 bases and J by 3 bases, with 14 bases left in between. The CDR3 length is 14 residues. The CDR3, as DNA: TGTGCCAGCAGCTCCCAGAGACGCTACTATGGCTACACCTTC. Protein product: CASSSQRRYYGYTF.

This clonotype was observed a handful of times. V and J are TRBV20-1 and TRBJ1-1, with unresolved D. V was trimmed by 2 bases and J by 0 bases, leaving 7 bases between them. There are 13 residues in the CDR3. CDR1 is DFQATT, CDR2 SNEGSKA, per germline (reference sequence). This CDR3 is CSARTPLNTEAFF. As DNA, the CDR3 is TGCAGTGCTAGAACCCCCTTGAACACTGAAGCTTTCTTT.

CDR3 coding DNA: TGTGCCAGCCGCTTGATCCGAACAGAAAAACTGTTTTTT. Its translation is CASRLIRTEKLFF. The chain is built from TRBV27 and TRBJ1-4; the D is unclear. V lost 8 bases and J 8 bases, leaving 15 bases between the germline ends. Germline loops: CDR1 MNHEY, CDR2 SMNVEV (reference sequence). This CDR3 spans 13 amino acids.

V gene TRBV20-1 combines with J gene TRBJ1-2; D is perhaps TRBD1 (5 bases). The CDR3 runs 14 residues. Germline V gene lookup returns CDR1 DFQATT and CDR2 SNEGSKA (reference sequence). V was trimmed by 0 bases and J by 3 bases, leaving 11 bases between them. CDR3 DNA: TGCAGTGCTAGAGATAAGAGGGGACACTATGGCTACACCTTC. The encoded protein is CSARDKRGHYGYTF.

As for this clonotype: The CDR3 does not close with the conserved phenylalanine or tryptophan, likely indicating a read error. The chain is built from TRBV2 and TRBJ2-7; TRBD2 matches at 13 bases. This CDR3 has 17 residues. The germline V gene encodes CDR1 SNHLY and CDR2 FYNNEI. The ends lost 7 bases at V and 6 bases at J; junction bases unmatched: 15. Here the CDR3 DNA reads TGTGCCAGCACATTTCGGGGTGGACTAGCGGGAGACGTCGAGCAGTACTCC. It is translated as CASTFRGGLAGDVEQYS.

The chain combines TRBV20-1 with TRBJ2-3, with unresolved D. The CDR3 runs to 13 residues. Deletions cut 4 bases from V and 0 bases from J, with 8 bases between. Germline V gene lookup returns CDR1 DFQATT and CDR2 SNEGSKA (reference sequence). The DNA for the CDR3 is TGCAGTGCTACTCAGACTAGCACAGATACGCAGTATTTT. Residues: CSATQTSTDTQYF.

The J gene is TRBJ2-7, the V gene TRBV6-2 or TRBV6-3; tentative D call: TRBD2 (6 bases). Germline values: CDR1 MNHEY, CDR2 SVGEGT. The CDR3 consists of 13 residues. Trimming pared 2 bases from V and 3 bases from J, leaving 8 bases between. The CDR3 bases are TGTGCCAGCAGTTACCCGGGAGTCTACGAGCAGTACTTC. Translating it yields CASSYPGVYEQYF.

This clonotype showed up just a few times. The chain employs TRBV9 and TRBJ2-7; weak D call: TRBD1 (5 bases). CDR1 SGDLS and CDR2 YYNGEE come from the germline V gene. This CDR3 has 14 residues. V was cut by 3 bases and J by 4 bases, with 14 bases left in between. The CDR3 nucleotides are TGTGCCAGCAGCGAGGGGTCTAAGTCTTACGAGCAGTACTTC. Protein product: CASSEGSKSYEQYF.